What follows are 25 T cell receptor beta chains derived from one specimen sequenced in a study of OX40 agonist ivuxolimab in advanced cancers. Data came from immunoSEQ multiplex PCR; TCRdb stores just in-frame clones and leaves some out. This sample yields around 20,000 clones, of which approximately 83% are seen a single time; 35% to 55% belongs to the top ten. The sample here was CD4+ or CD8+ T cells sorted from blood, taken in a trial of the OX40 agonist ivuxolimab. The receptor set was obtained from an adult with an advanced solid tumor such as melanoma, head and neck, liver or kidney cancer.

The chain joins TRBV18 to TRBJ2-1; no firm D call. The CDR3 spans 12 residues. Per germline, CDR1 KGHSH and CDR2 LQKENI. The V end was cut by 5 bases, the J end by 9 bases, with 11 bases between. CDR3 loop: CASSGTVGEQFF. CDR3 coding DNA: TGTGCCAGCTCAGGCACTGTGGGTGAGCAGTTCTTC.

The chain joins TRBV30 to TRBJ2-7; unclear D gene. The CDR3 runs to 15 residues. The germline V and J ends were trimmed by 1 base and 3 bases, with 16 bases remaining between them. Germline CDR1 and CDR2: GTSNPN and SVGIG (reference sequence). CDR3 sequence reads: CAWSEFPDSFYEQYF. The CDR3, as DNA: TGTGCCTGGAGTGAATTCCCCGACTCTTTCTACGAGCAGTACTTC.

The V gene is TRBV5-1, the J gene TRBJ1-1, with TRBD1 matching over 7 bases. V was clipped by 7 bases and J by 3 bases; unmatched bases: 6. This CDR3 region has 13 residues. Germline values: CDR1 SGHRS, CDR2 YFSETQ. The CDR3 region is CASLAQGDTEAFF. Here the CDR3 DNA reads TGCGCCAGCTTGGCCCAGGGGGACACTGAAGCTTTCTTT.

The chain is built from TRBV11-2 and TRBJ2-3; D gene uncertain. The germline V and J ends were trimmed by 5 bases and 4 bases, with 19 bases remaining between them. This CDR3 contains 16 residues. Germline V lookup: CDR1 SGHAT, CDR2 FQNNGV. This CDR3 reads CASSRLGRWGSDTQYF. In DNA form, the CDR3 reads TGTGCCAGCAGCCGCCTAGGACGGTGGGGTTCAGATACGCAGTATTTT.

The gene calls are TRBV28 and TRBJ1-1, with D maybe TRBD1 (6 bases). V gave up 6 bases and J gave up 0 bases, with 11 bases separating them. Germline V lookup: CDR1 MDHEN, CDR2 SYDVKM. The CDR3 consists of 14 residues. CDR3 region: CASRLTGMNTEAFF. In nucleotides, the CDR3 is TGTGCCAGCAGGCTAACAGGGATGAACACTGAAGCTTTCTTT.

The chain recombines TRBV7-3 with TRBJ2-2; no clear D. With 5 bases removed from V and 5 bases from J, the gap between germline ends came to 9 bases. This CDR3 contains 13 residues. Germline V CDR1 and CDR2: SGHTA, FQGTGA. The CDR3 nucleotides are TGTGCCAGCAGCCCACCGGGTACCGGGGAGCTGTTTTTT. This codes for CASSPPGTGELFF.

Of note for this clone: A read error may account for a junction end that differs from germline. The chain recombines TRBV7-7 with TRBJ2-2; no firm D call. Germline lookup yields CDR1 SSHAT and CDR2 FNYEAQ (reference sequence). The CDR3 consists of 12 residues. CDR3 sequence reads: CASSLKAGELFF. The CDR3 DNA follows: TGTGCTAGCAGCTTAAAGGCCGGGGAGCTGTTTTTT.

The V gene is TRBV29-1, the J gene TRBJ1-1; D uncertain. Per germline, CDR1 SQVTM and CDR2 ANQGSEA. The germline V and J ends were trimmed by 6 bases and 1 base, with 33 bases remaining between them. CDR3 length: 20 amino acids. The CDR3 sequence is CSVLYSGREGEYRTNTEAFF. The CDR3 DNA is TGCAGCGTGCTTTATTCGGGCAGAGAGGGAGAATATAGAACGAACACTGAAGCTTTCTTT. The full variable domain, in which reference TRBV29-1 and TRBJ1-1 provide the parts outside the CDR3, is SAVISQKPSRDICQRGTSLTIQCQVDSQVTMMFWYRQQPGQSLTLIATANQGSEATYESGFVIDKFPISRPNLTFSTLTVSNMSPEDSSIYLCSVLYSGREGEYRTNTEAFFGQGTRLTVV.

The V gene is TRBV6-6, the J gene TRBJ1-1; D gene ambiguous. The V gene lost 3 bases and the J gene lost 0 bases, with 8 bases spanning the gap. The germline CDR1 and CDR2 sequences are MNHNY and SVGAGI (reference sequence). The CDR3 covers 14 residues. CDR3 in DNA: TGTGCCAGCAGTTATCCAGGCCTGAACACTGAAGCTTTCTTT. This encodes CASSYPGLNTEAFF.

The gene calls are TRBV27 and TRBJ2-7; TRBD1 matches 8 bases. The J segment lost 3 bases and the V segment lost 6 bases, leaving 7 bases of the junction unmatched. The CDR3 consists of 14 residues. The V gene's germline CDR1 is MNHEY and CDR2 SMNVEV (reference sequence). The chain's CDR3 is CASSVSGGVYEQYF. CDR3 sequence (DNA): TGTGCCAGCAGCGTTTCAGGGGGCGTCTACGAGCAGTACTTC.

This clone has only a few counts. Other DNA sequences from this sample encode an identical CDR3 as well. The chain employs TRBV6-1 and TRBJ2-5; TRBD1 agrees at 8 bases. Trimming removed 4 bases from V and 5 bases from J; junction bases left unmatched: 21. The CDR3 length is 19 residues. The germline V gene has CDR1 MNHNS and CDR2 SASEGT. This CDR3 reads CASSGPAGGVWGGMETQYF. The DNA for the CDR3 is TGTGCCAGCAGTGGTCCGGCAGGGGGCGTTTGGGGTGGTATGGAGACCCAGTACTTC.

V is TRBV12-2 and J is TRBJ2-7; the tabulated D call, TRBD2, remains unverified against the DNA. TRBV12-2 is given as a pseudogene. There are 13 residues in the CDR3. CDR3 in DNA: TGTGCAAGTCGCCTAACGAATGCCCACGAGCAGTACTTC. Amino acids: CASRLTNAHEQYF.

The chain joins TRBV2 to TRBJ1-5; 7 nucleotides line up with TRBD1. The CDR3 is made up of 15 amino acids. Germline-derived CDR1 and CDR2 are SNHLY and FYNNEI. V lost 4 bases and J lost 0; bases outside the gene matches: 3. CDR3 in amino acids: CASSGGQNSNQPQHF. Written as DNA, the CDR3 is TGTGCCAGCAGTGGGGGACAGAATAGCAATCAGCCCCAGCATTTT.

The V and J genes are TRBV7-6 and TRBJ1-1; TRBD1 matches 9 bases. The CDR3 spans 15 residues. Losses at the gene ends were 4 bases for V and 5 bases for J; bases not matched to a gene: 8. CDR1 SGHVS and CDR2 FNYEAQ come from the germline V gene. Written as DNA, the CDR3 is TGTGCCAGCAGCTCCCCGGGACAGGGCCCAACTGAAGCTTTCTTT. Protein sequence: CASSSPGQGPTEAFF.

This clone has a handful of counts. J is TRBJ2-5 and V is TRBV5-1, with D possibly TRBD2 on 6 matching bases. V was cut by 4 bases and J by 4 bases, with 14 bases left in between. The CDR3 extends over 14 amino acids. The germline gives CDR1 SGHRS, CDR2 YFSETQ. DNA of the CDR3: TGCGCCAGCAGCCACCTTCAGGGAGGAGAGACCCAGTACTTC. Protein: CASSHLQGGETQYF.

The V and J genes are TRBV28 and TRBJ2-5; no firm D call. CDR1 MDHEN and CDR2 SYDVKM come from the germline V gene. Trimming stripped 6 bases from V and 10 bases from J, with 15 bases between. The CDR3 is 12 amino acids. The CDR3 DNA sequence: TGTGCCAGCAGCCCCCCGGCGATGGGCCAGTACTTC. It specifies CASSPPAMGQYF.

The V gene is TRBV9, the J gene TRBJ1-2, with a possible D match to TRBD1 (5 bases). The V end was cut by 2 bases, the J end by 4 bases, with 12 bases between. The CDR3 runs 14 residues. Germline V gene sequence: CDR1 SGDLS, CDR2 YYNGEE. CDR3 sequence: CASSVGGGGYGYTF. The CDR3 DNA is TGTGCCAGCAGCGTGGGGGGTGGAGGCTATGGCTACACCTTC.

With regard to this clone: One junction end disagrees with the germline gene, perhaps due to a read error. The rearrangement uses TRBV11-3 and TRBJ1-2; 7 bases match TRBD1. This CDR3 region has 12 residues. CDR1 SGHNT and CDR2 YENEEA come from the germline V gene. Written as DNA, the CDR3 is TGTGCCAGCAGCCCAGGGGCAGGGGGGTCAGCCTTC. Protein product: CASSPGAGGSAF.

The CDR3 region is CASSPRTNNSPLHF. CDR3 DNA sequence: TGTGCCAGCAGTCCCCGGACGAATAATTCACCCCTCCACTTT. V usage is TRBV28 and J usage is TRBJ1-6, with D unclear. With 5 bases removed from V and 5 bases from J, the gap between germline ends came to 10 bases. The CDR3 is 14 residues long. Germline lookup yields CDR1 MDHEN and CDR2 SYDVKM.

The rearrangement uses TRBV18 and TRBJ2-3; TRBD2 aligns across 9 bases. Unmatched junction bases numbered 2, after V lost 2 bases and J lost 2 bases. The length of the CDR3 is 15 residues. Per the germline V gene, CDR1 is KGHSH and CDR2 is LQKENI. The CDR3 DNA is TGTGCCAGCTCACCAGGCGGGGGGGCCACAGATACGCAGTATTTT. Its protein product is CASSPGGGATDTQYF. Full variable domain (missing parts from reference TRBV18 and TRBJ2-3): NAGVMQNPRHLVRRRGQEARLRCSPMKGHSHVYWYRQLPEEGLKFMVYLQKENIIDESGMPKERFSAEFPKEGPSILRIQQVVRGDSAAYFCASSPGGGATDTQYFGPGTRLTVL.

This sequence joins TRBV11-2 and TRBJ2-2; D is unclear. The V end lost 2 bases, the J end lost 5 bases, and 9 bases lay between the germline ends. The CDR3 totals 14 residues. Germline assignment: CDR1 SGHAT and CDR2 FQNNGV. This chain's CDR3 is CASSLHGITGELFF. In nucleotides, the CDR3 is TGTGCCAGCAGCTTACATGGGATAACCGGGGAGCTGTTTTTT. Drawing the rest from reference TRBV11-2 and TRBJ2-2, the complete variable domain is EAGVAQSPRYKIIEKRQSVAFWCNPISGHATLYWYQQILGQGPKLLIQFQNNGVVDDSQLPKDRFSAERLKGVDSTLKIQPAKLEDSAVYLCASSLHGITGELFFGEGSRLTVL.

The chain links TRBV30 to TRBJ2-2; TRBD2 might be the D (7 bases). Per the germline V gene, CDR1 is GTSNPN and CDR2 is SVGIG (reference sequence). This CDR3 comprises 13 residues. Trimming cost V 2 bases and J 7 bases, with 11 bases left between them. Here the CDR3 reads CAWSIGGGGELFF. The DNA for the CDR3 is TGTGCCTGGAGTATAGGGGGGGGCGGGGAGCTGTTTTTT.

This clone turned up a few times. J is TRBJ1-1 and V is TRBV27; the D is unclear. The CDR3 covers 15 residues. V lost 2 bases and J lost 1, with 11 bases in between. Germline values: CDR1 MNHEY, CDR2 SMNVEV (reference sequence). CDR3: CASSLARSGNTEAFF. For the CDR3, the DNA is TGTGCCAGCAGTTTAGCCCGCTCCGGGAACACTGAAGCTTTCTTT.

The chain uses TRBV2 and TRBJ2-7, with D perhaps matching TRBD1 (6 bases). CDR3 length: 12 amino acids. The germline V and J ends were trimmed by 5 bases and 3 bases, with 8 bases remaining between them. CDR1 SNHLY and CDR2 FYNNEI come from the germline V gene. CDR3 sequence (DNA): TGTGCCAGCAGTAACAGGGACTACGAGCAGTACTTC. Amino acid sequence: CASSNRDYEQYF.

The chain links TRBV2 to TRBJ1-2; D remains unclear. Trimming cost V 1 base and J 0 bases, with 21 bases left between them. The germline CDR1 and CDR2 sequences are SNHLY and FYNNEI. The CDR3 spans 19 residues. The CDR3 sequence: CASSEVNVVRHNANYGYTF. For the CDR3, the DNA is TGTGCCAGCAGTGAAGTGAACGTTGTCCGGCACAATGCTAACTATGGCTACACCTTC. Supplemented by reference TRBV2 and TRBJ1-2, the full variable domain reads EPEVTQTPSHQVTQMGQEVILRCVPISNHLYFYWYRQILGQKVEFLVSFYNNEISEKSEIFDDQFSVERPDGSNFTLKIRSTKLEDSAMYFCASSEVNVVRHNANYGYTFGSGTRLTVV.